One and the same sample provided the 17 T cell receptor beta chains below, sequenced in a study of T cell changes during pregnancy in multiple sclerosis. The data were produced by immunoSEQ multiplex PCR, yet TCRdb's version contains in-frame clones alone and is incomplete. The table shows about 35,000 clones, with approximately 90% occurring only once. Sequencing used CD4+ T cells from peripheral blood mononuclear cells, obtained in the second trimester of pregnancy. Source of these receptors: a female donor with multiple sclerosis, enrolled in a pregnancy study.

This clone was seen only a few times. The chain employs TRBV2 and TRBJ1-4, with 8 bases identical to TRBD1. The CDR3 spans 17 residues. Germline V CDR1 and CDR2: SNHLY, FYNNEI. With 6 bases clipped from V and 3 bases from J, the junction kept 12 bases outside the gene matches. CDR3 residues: CASRWIGQGRANEKLFF. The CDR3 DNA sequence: TGTGCCAGCAGATGGATCGGACAGGGCCGGGCTAATGAAAAACTGTTTTTT.

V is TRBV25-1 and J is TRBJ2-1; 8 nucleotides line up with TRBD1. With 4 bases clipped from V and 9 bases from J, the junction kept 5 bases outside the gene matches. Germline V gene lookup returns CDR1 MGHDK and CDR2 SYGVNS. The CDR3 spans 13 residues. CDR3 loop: CASSAYRGSEQFF. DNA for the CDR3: TGTGCCAGCAGTGCCTACAGGGGGAGTGAGCAGTTCTTC. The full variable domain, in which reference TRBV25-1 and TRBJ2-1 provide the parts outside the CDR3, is EADIYQTPRYLVIGTGKKITLECSQTMGHDKMYWYQQDPGMELHLIHYSYGVNSTEKGDLSSESTVSRIRTEHFPLTLESARPSHTSQYLCASSAYRGSEQFFGPGTRLTVL.

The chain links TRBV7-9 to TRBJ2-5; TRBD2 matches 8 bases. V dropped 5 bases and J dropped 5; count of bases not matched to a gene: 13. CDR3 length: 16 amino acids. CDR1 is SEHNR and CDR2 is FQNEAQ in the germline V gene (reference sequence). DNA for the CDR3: TGTGCCAGCAGCCCCCGCGGGAGGAGATTTAGTGAGACCCAGTACTTC. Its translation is CASSPRGRRFSETQYF. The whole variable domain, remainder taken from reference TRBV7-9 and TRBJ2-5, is DTGVSQNPRHKITKRGQNVTFRCDPISEHNRLYWYRQTLGQGPEFLTYFQNEAQLEKSRLLSDRFSAERPKGSFSTLEIQRTEQGDSAMYLCASSPRGRRFSETQYFGPGTRLLVL.

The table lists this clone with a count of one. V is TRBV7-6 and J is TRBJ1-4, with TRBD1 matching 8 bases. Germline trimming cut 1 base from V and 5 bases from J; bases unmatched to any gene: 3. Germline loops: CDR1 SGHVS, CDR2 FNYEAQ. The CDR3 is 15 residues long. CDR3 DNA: TGTGCCAGCAGCTTAGGACAGGGGATCAATGAAAAACTGTTTTTT. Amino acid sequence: CASSLGQGINEKLFF.

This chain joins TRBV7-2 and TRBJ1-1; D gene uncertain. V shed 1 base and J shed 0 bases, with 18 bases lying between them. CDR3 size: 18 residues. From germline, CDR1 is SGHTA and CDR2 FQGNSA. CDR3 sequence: CASSLEITVHPMNTEAFF. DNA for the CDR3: TGTGCCAGCAGCTTAGAGATAACGGTGCACCCCATGAACACTGAAGCTTTCTTT.

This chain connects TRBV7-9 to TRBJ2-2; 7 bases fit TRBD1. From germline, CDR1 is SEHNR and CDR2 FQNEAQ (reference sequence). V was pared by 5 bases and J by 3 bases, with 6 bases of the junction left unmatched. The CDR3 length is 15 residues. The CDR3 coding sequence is TGTGCCAGCAGCCTAGACAGGGTTGACACCGGGGAGCTGTTTTTT. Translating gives CASSLDRVDTGELFF.

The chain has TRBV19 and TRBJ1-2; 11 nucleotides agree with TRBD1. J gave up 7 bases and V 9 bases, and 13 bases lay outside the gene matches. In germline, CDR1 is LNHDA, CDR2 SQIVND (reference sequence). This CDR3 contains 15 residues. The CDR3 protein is CASSSNGQGASGYTF. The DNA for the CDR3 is TGTGCCAGCTCCTCTAACGGACAGGGGGCCTCTGGCTACACCTTC.

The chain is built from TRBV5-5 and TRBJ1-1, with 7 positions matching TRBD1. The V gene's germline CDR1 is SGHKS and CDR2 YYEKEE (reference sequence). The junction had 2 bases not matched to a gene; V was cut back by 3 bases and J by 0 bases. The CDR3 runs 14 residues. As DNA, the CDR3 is TGTGCCAGCAGCTGGACAGGTATGAACACTGAAGCTTTCTTT. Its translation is CASSWTGMNTEAFF.

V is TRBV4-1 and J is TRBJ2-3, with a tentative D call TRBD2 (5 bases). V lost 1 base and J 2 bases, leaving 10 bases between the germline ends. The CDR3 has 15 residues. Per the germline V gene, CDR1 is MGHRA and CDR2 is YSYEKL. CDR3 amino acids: CASSQVSGNTDTQYF. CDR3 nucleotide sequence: TGCGCCAGCAGCCAAGTGTCCGGGAACACAGATACGCAGTATTTT.

The CDR3 spells CASSLNGGTPADEQFF. The CDR3 nucleotides read TGTGCCAGCAGCTTGAACGGCGGGACGCCTGCCGATGAGCAGTTCTTC. J is TRBJ2-1 and V is TRBV7-3, with a weak D call TRBD2 (6 bases). CDR1 is SGHTA, CDR2 FQGTGA, per germline. The V end was cut by 3 bases, the J end by 8 bases, with 20 bases between. CDR3 length: 16 residues.

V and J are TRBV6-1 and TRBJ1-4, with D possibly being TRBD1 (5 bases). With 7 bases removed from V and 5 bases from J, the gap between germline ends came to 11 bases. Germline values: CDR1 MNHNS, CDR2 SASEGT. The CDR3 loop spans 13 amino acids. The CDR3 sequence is CASMRQRNEKLFF. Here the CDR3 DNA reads TGTGCCAGCATGAGACAGAGAAATGAAAAACTGTTTTTT.

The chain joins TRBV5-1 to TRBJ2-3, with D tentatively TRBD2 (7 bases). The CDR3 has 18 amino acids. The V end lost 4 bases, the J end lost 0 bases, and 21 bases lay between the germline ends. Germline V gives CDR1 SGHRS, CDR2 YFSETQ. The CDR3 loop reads CASSGGGATGTSTDTQYF. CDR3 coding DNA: TGCGCCAGCAGCGGGGGGGGCGCGACAGGCACTAGCACAGATACGCAGTATTTT.

The CDR3 reads CASSATGQSNQPQHF. CDR3 nucleotides: TGTGCCAGCAGCGCGACAGGGCAGAGCAATCAGCCCCAGCATTTT. The chain has TRBV5-6 and TRBJ1-5; 7 positions match TRBD1. The ends lost 4 bases at V and 1 base at J; junction bases unmatched: 5. CDR1 SGHDT and CDR2 YYEEEE come from the germline V gene. CDR3 length equals 15 residues.

The CDR3 region has the DNA TGCAGCGTTGAAGATCTAGCAGCGGGTGGTTATAATTCACCCCTCCACTTT. Amino acid sequence: CSVEDLAAGGYNSPLHF. The chain joins TRBV29-1 to TRBJ1-6; D remains unclear. The ends were cut back, 0 bases at V and 4 bases at J, with 16 bases in the middle. Germline values: CDR1 SQVTM, CDR2 ANQGSEA. This CDR3 spans 17 amino acids.

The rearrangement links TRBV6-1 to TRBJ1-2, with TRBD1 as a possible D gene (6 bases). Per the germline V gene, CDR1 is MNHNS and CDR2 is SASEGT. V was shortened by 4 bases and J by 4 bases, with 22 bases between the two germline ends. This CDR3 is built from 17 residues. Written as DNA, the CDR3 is TGTGCCAGCAGTGGGGCCGCAGGGGTACTAACTGGCTATGGCTACACCTTC. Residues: CASSGAAGVLTGYGYTF.

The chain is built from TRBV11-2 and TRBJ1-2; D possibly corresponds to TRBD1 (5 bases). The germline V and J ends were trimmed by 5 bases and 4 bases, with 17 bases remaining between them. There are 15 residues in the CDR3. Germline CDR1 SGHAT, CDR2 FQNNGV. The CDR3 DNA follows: TGTGCCAGCAGCGGACCTCGGGACTCCCGCTATGGCTACACCTTC. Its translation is CASSGPRDSRYGYTF.

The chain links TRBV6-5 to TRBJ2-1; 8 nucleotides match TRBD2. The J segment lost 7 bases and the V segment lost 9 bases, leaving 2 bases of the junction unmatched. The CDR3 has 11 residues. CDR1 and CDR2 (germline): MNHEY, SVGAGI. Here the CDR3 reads CASSGINEQFF. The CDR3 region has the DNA TGTGCCAGTAGCGGGATTAATGAGCAGTTCTTC.